This T cell receptor (beta chain) comes out of a study of patients and donors after allogeneic stem cell transplantation. Trimming cost V 3 bases and J 4 bases, with 18 bases left between them. The CDR3 covers 17 residues. Via MiXCR, TCRdb re-called the RT-PCR reads, giving one row per CDR3 protein. The repertoire consists of roughly 960,000 distinct CDR3 sequences, with 18% occurring once and the leading ten covering around 6%. This clonotype occurred many times. V gene TRBV12-3 or TRBV12-4 combines with J gene TRBJ2-2, with D hard to call. This receptor was identified in a human donor who was either an allogeneic HSCT recipient or a stem cell or donor lymphocyte infusion donor (not recorded which). It is not recorded whose cells these are; they may come from a transplant donor. Input material: blood, either unsorted or a sorted T cell fraction (not recorded which). Here the CDR3 DNA reads TGTGCCAGCAGTTTCGGGCCCCGGACGTCATTCACCGGGGAGCTGTTTTTT. This gives the protein CASSFGPRTSFTGELFF.